The 5 T cell receptor beta chains in this list originate from one sample, sequenced in a study of T cell responses to AZD1222 COVID-19 vaccine. The repertoire was sequenced with immunoSEQ multiplex PCR; TCRdb's copy has only in-frame clones and lacks some. The repertoire holds 100,000 to 130,000 clones, with approximately 90% as singletons. The sample was peripheral blood, taken on day 0 of AZD1222 vaccination. The receptors originated from an adult in good health.

This clone occurred a few times. The genes are TRBV7-2 and TRBJ2-2, with 7 nucleotides matching TRBD2. From germline, CDR1 is SGHTA and CDR2 FQGNSA. Germline trimming cut 5 bases from V and 8 bases from J; bases unmatched to any gene: 11. This CDR3 region has 15 residues. The CDR3 loop is CASSPAGLVNGELFF. CDR3 in DNA: TGTGCCAGCAGCCCCGCCGGACTAGTAAATGGGGAGCTGTTTTTT. Drawing the rest from reference TRBV7-2 and TRBJ2-2, the complete variable domain is GAGVSQSPSNKVTEKGKDVELRCDPISGHTALYWYRQSLGQGLEFLIYFQGNSAPDKSGLPSDRFSAERTGGSVSTLTIQRTQQEDSAVYLCASSPAGLVNGELFFGEGSRLTVL.

J is TRBJ1-3 and V is TRBV27; no clear D. The CDR3 loop spans 14 amino acids. Germline CDR1 and CDR2: MNHEY and SMNVEV (reference sequence). V lost 0 bases to trimming and J lost 4 bases, with 7 bases between them. The CDR3 loop is CASSLSGRGNTIYF. DNA for the CDR3: TGTGCCAGCAGTTTATCGGGCAGGGGAAACACCATATATTTT.

The chain employs TRBV28 and TRBJ2-1; TRBD1 might be the D (6 bases). V lost 0 bases and J 5 bases, leaving 17 bases between the germline ends. Germline loops: CDR1 MDHEN, CDR2 SYDVKM. The CDR3 sequence is 17 residues long. The CDR3 region is CASSLWVRGTSNNEQFF. CDR3 sequence (DNA): TGTGCCAGCAGTTTATGGGTCAGGGGAACGAGTAACAATGAGCAGTTCTTC.

This chain's CDR3 is CASSFMGAEPQHF. CDR3 DNA sequence: TGTGCCAGCAGTTTCATGGGAGCCGAGCCCCAGCATTTT. J is TRBJ1-5 and V is TRBV12-3 or TRBV12-4; no clear D. The CDR3 runs to 13 residues. V was pared by 3 bases and J by 8 bases, with 11 bases between.

The rearrangement uses TRBV10-3 and TRBJ2-1; TRBD2 aligns across 11 bases. The CDR3 is 13 residues long. Losses at the gene ends were 10 bases for V and 5 bases for J; bases not matched to a gene: 4. Germline CDR1 ENHRY, CDR2 SYGVKD. The CDR3 DNA reads as TGTGCCAGCCTACTAGCGGGGGACAATGAGCAGTTCTTC. It encodes CASLLAGDNEQFF.